This passage covers 27 T cell receptor beta chains from one sample sequenced in a study of blood T cell repertoires in COVID-19 (TCRdb year 2020). The library was obtained by the immunoSEQ multiplex PCR assay. TCRdb took over this immuneACCESS table, retaining in-frame rearrangements with V and J assigned. Such tables are incomplete; in checked studies, under half of the missing clones stem from an unresolved V gene, and the remainder is unexplained. This sample comprises some 320,000 clones, more than 75% of them detected only once. 6.5% to 9.5% of the sample belongs to the ten largest clones. Sequencing input: peripheral blood. All receptors derive from a woman aged 45-65 years who had recovered from COVID-19.

J is TRBJ2-7 and V is TRBV7-6; TRBD2 aligns across 10 bases. Germline CDR1 SGHVS, CDR2 FNYEAQ. With V trimmed by 0 bases and J by 7 bases, 9 bases remained unmatched. The length of the CDR3 is 16 residues. CDR3: CASSLAGEGLAEEQYF. CDR3 DNA sequence: TGTGCCAGCAGCTTAGCGGGGGAAGGACTAGCGGAAGAGCAGTACTTC.

This clone showed up many times. This chain uses TRBV19 with TRBJ2-7; a possible D gene is TRBD1 (5 bases). Trimming took 4 bases from V and 0 from J, leaving 7 bases between them. The CDR3 is made up of 13 amino acids. Germline lookup yields CDR1 LNHDA and CDR2 SQIVND (reference sequence). The CDR3 DNA reads TGTGCCAGTAGTAGGACACCCTCCTACGAGCAGTACTTC. Translation gives CASSRTPSYEQYF. Looking up the rest from reference TRBV19 and TRBJ2-7 gives the full variable domain: DGGITQSPKYLFRKEGQNVTLSCEQNLNHDAMYWYRQDPGQGLRLIYYSQIVNDFQKGDIAEGYSVSREKKESFPLTVTSAQKNPTAFYLCASSRTPSYEQYFGPGTRLTVT.

V usage is TRBV29-1 and J usage is TRBJ1-1, with a tentative D call TRBD1 (5 bases). The CDR3 covers 12 residues. Germline values: CDR1 SQVTM, CDR2 ANQGSEA. V lost 3 bases and J lost 4, with 9 bases in between. The CDR3 DNA follows: TGCAGCGTTGACAGGGCCGCCACTGAAGCTTTCTTT. The encoded protein is CSVDRAATEAFF.

The J gene is TRBJ1-1, the V gene TRBV5-4; D is uncertain. The CDR3 covers 15 residues. Per germline, CDR1 SGHNT and CDR2 YYREEE (reference sequence). The V and J ends lost 6 bases and 2 bases respectively, with 17 bases between them. The CDR3 here is CASTRRVTDNTEAFF. CDR3 DNA: TGTGCCAGCACCCGCCGGGTGACTGACAACACTGAAGCTTTCTTT.

The CDR3 sequence: CASSLVRGANSPLHF. The DNA for the CDR3 is TGTGCCAGCAGCTTGGTCAGGGGGGCTAATTCACCCCTCCACTTT. V and J are TRBV5-4 and TRBJ1-6; 7 nucleotides match TRBD1. Germline V lookup: CDR1 SGHNT, CDR2 YYREEE (reference sequence). The CDR3 is 15 amino acids. Trimming took 0 bases from V and 6 from J; bases not matched to a gene: 3.

The chain is built from TRBV18 and TRBJ1-1, with D perhaps matching TRBD1 (6 bases). Germline V gene lookup returns CDR1 KGHSH and CDR2 LQKENI. Trimming took 4 bases from V and 1 from J, leaving 13 bases between them. The length of the CDR3 is 15 residues. The CDR3 sequence: CASSQEQGRNTEAFF. The DNA of the CDR3 is TGTGCCAGCTCACAAGAACAGGGCAGGAACACTGAAGCTTTCTTT. The full variable domain, its missing parts supplied by reference TRBV18 and TRBJ1-1, is NAGVMQNPRHLVRRRGQEARLRCSPMKGHSHVYWYRQLPEEGLKFMVYLQKENIIDESGMPKERFSAEFPKEGPSILRIQQVVRGDSAAYFCASSQEQGRNTEAFFGQGTRLTVV.

This rearrangement joins TRBV6-5 to TRBJ2-1, with D perhaps TRBD1 (5 bases). The CDR3 has 15 amino acids. Trimming pared 2 bases from V and 1 base from J, leaving 9 bases between. In germline, CDR1 is MNHEY, CDR2 SVGAGI. The CDR3 DNA follows: TGTGCCAGCAGTTACGGGGCGGATTCCTACAATGAGCAGTTCTTC. It specifies CASSYGADSYNEQFF.

A note on this clone: One junction end disagrees with the germline gene, perhaps due to a read error. This chain joins TRBV19 and TRBJ1-6; D is ambiguous. Germline assignment: CDR1 LNHDA and CDR2 SQIVND (reference sequence). This CDR3 contains 15 residues. The CDR3 reads CASSMPSRVGSPLHF. CDR3 DNA: TGTGCCAGCAGTATGCCTAGTCGAGTTGGTTCACCCCTCCACTTT.

The chain uses TRBV11-2 and TRBJ2-7; D is perhaps TRBD1 (5 bases). Germline V CDR1 and CDR2: SGHAT, FQNNGV. V was cut by 2 bases and J by 4 bases, with 15 bases left in between. The CDR3 consists of 15 residues. CDR3 sequence: CASSLSRAVRYEQYF. CDR3 nucleotide sequence: TGTGCCAGCAGCTTAAGCAGGGCCGTCAGGTACGAGCAGTACTTC.

This chain links TRBV30 with TRBJ2-1; D might be TRBD2 (5 bases). Per the germline V gene, CDR1 is GTSNPN and CDR2 is SVGIG (reference sequence). This CDR3 is built from 12 residues. V lost 2 bases, J lost 7 bases, and 9 bases lay in between. CDR3 bases: TGTGCCTGGAGTTCGGGATGGAATGAGCAGTTCTTC. It is translated as CAWSSGWNEQFF. The entire variable domain, with the rest obtained from reference TRBV30 and TRBJ2-1, is as follows: SQTIHQWPATLVQPVGSPLSLECTVEGTSNPNLYWYRQAAGRGLQLLFYSVGIGQISSEVPQNLSASRPQDRQFILSSKKLLLSDSGFYLCAWSSGWNEQFFGPGTRLTVL.

Only a few counts were recorded for this clone. The gene calls are TRBV18 and TRBJ2-7, with 10 bases lining up with TRBD2. The CDR3 has 14 residues. V shed 3 bases, J shed 5 bases, and the junction held 4 bases outside the gene matches. Per the germline V gene, CDR1 is KGHSH and CDR2 is LQKENI. The CDR3 sequence: CASSPASGSHEQYF. The CDR3 DNA is TGTGCCAGCTCACCGGCTAGCGGGAGCCACGAGCAGTACTTC.

This clone was picked up one time. The chain recombines TRBV5-6 with TRBJ2-5; 14 bases fit TRBD2. J lost 5 bases, V lost 4 bases, and 4 bases had no gene match. Germline loops: CDR1 SGHDT, CDR2 YYEEEE. CDR3 size: 15 residues. The chain's CDR3 is CASSPGLAGAETQYF. DNA of the CDR3: TGTGCCAGCAGCCCGGGACTAGCGGGAGCGGAGACCCAGTACTTC.

The rearrangement joins TRBV10-1 to TRBJ2-7; D is possibly TRBD2 (5 bases). Germline CDR1 WNHNN, CDR2 SYGVQD (reference sequence). The CDR3 is 12 residues long. Trimming cost V 8 bases and J 0 bases, with 8 bases left between them. The CDR3 spells CASETNSYEQYF. The CDR3 bases are TGCGCCAGCGAGACTAACTCCTACGAGCAGTACTTC.

V and J are TRBV7-3 and TRBJ2-1, with 9 bases matching TRBD2. Per the germline V gene, CDR1 is SGHTA and CDR2 is FQGTGA. The CDR3 is 16 residues long. Losses at the gene ends were 0 bases for V and 5 bases for J; bases not matched to a gene: 5. The CDR3 sequence is CASSLTGLAGNNEQFF. CDR3 DNA sequence: TGTGCCAGCAGCTTAACGGGGCTAGCGGGGAACAATGAGCAGTTCTTC.

The rearrangement links TRBV27 to TRBJ1-1, with D hard to call. V shed 3 bases and J shed 6 bases, with 11 bases lying between them. In germline, CDR1 is MNHEY, CDR2 SMNVEV (reference sequence). The CDR3 covers 13 residues. The CDR3 reads CASSFRVSSEAFF. CDR3 DNA: TGTGCCAGCAGTTTCCGGGTGAGCTCTGAAGCTTTCTTT.

CDR3 sequence reads: CASSRGTVTEAFF. DNA of the CDR3: TGTGCCAGCAGCCGAGGTACGGTAACTGAAGCTTTCTTT. The chain uses TRBV6-5 and TRBJ1-1, with D uncertain. CDR1 MNHEY and CDR2 SVGAGI come from the germline V gene. CDR3 length: 13 amino acids. Between the trimmed V and J ends, which lost 6 bases and 5 bases, there was a span of 13 bases.

The gene calls are TRBV28 and TRBJ1-1; weak D call: TRBD1 (5 bases). The CDR3 covers 14 residues. Germline loops: CDR1 MDHEN, CDR2 SYDVKM. V lost 3 bases, J lost 1 base, and 9 bases lay in between. CDR3 in amino acids: CASSFSRANTEAFF. CDR3 in DNA: TGTGCCAGCAGTTTTAGCAGGGCGAACACTGAAGCTTTCTTT.

The rearrangement joins TRBV10-3 to TRBJ2-7; 8 nucleotides match TRBD1. The germline CDR1 and CDR2 sequences are ENHRY and SYGVKD. CDR3 length: 14 amino acids. Trimming removed 5 bases from V and 4 bases from J; junction bases left unmatched: 7. CDR3 amino acids: CAISLSTGEYEQYF. For the CDR3, the DNA is TGTGCCATCAGTCTGTCGACAGGGGAGTACGAGCAGTACTTC.

This clone was seen just once. J is TRBJ2-2 and V is TRBV9; D is perhaps TRBD1 (6 bases). CDR3 length: 15 residues. Trimming took off 0 bases at V and 4 bases at J, with 10 bases between the two ends. The germline V gene encodes CDR1 SGDLS and CDR2 YYNGEE. This CDR3 is CASSVGTASTGELFF. The CDR3, as DNA: TGTGCCAGCAGCGTAGGGACAGCCAGCACCGGGGAGCTGTTTTTT.

This rearrangement joins TRBV19 to TRBJ2-2, with 8 bases lining up with TRBD1. The CDR3 has 15 residues. Losses at the gene ends were 4 bases for V and 0 bases for J; bases not matched to a gene: 1. From germline, CDR1 is LNHDA and CDR2 SQIVND (reference sequence). The CDR3 protein is CASSRTGPNTGELFF. The DNA for the CDR3 is TGTGCCAGTAGTAGGACAGGGCCGAACACCGGGGAGCTGTTTTTT.

This rearrangement joins TRBV11-3 to TRBJ2-5, with 8 nucleotides matching TRBD2. V lost 0 bases to trimming and J lost 2 bases; unmatched junction nucleotides: 2. Germline V gene lookup returns CDR1 SGHNT and CDR2 YENEEA. This CDR3 has 15 residues. CDR3 in amino acids: CASSLDGGGQETQYF. CDR3 coding DNA: TGTGCCAGCAGCTTAGATGGCGGGGGGCAAGAGACCCAGTACTTC.

This clone was seen more than once but under ten times. This specimen includes other DNA sequences encoding the same CDR3. This chain links TRBV28 with TRBJ2-1; 7 bases match TRBD2. The V and J ends lost 2 bases and 3 bases, in that order; junction bases with no gene match: 4. This CDR3 has 15 residues. The germline gives CDR1 MDHEN, CDR2 SYDVKM. CDR3 amino acids: CASSLAGEGYNEQFF. The CDR3 DNA follows: TGTGCCAGCAGTTTAGCGGGGGAGGGCTACAATGAGCAGTTCTTC.

The chain carries TRBV6-4 and TRBJ1-2, with D maybe TRBD1 (6 bases). The CDR3 totals 13 residues. Trimming shortened V by 8 bases and J by 8 bases, and 18 bases separated the two germline ends. CDR1 MRHNA and CDR2 SNTAGT come from the germline V gene. CDR3 region: CASSKDRGDGYTF. CDR3 sequence (DNA): TGTGCCAGCTCCAAGGACAGAGGGGACGGCTACACCTTC.

The V gene is TRBV18, the J gene TRBJ2-6; D call uncertain. The V end lost 2 bases, the J end lost 0 bases, and 8 bases lay between the germline ends. The CDR3 extends over 16 amino acids. Germline CDR1 and CDR2: KGHSH and LQKENI. This chain's CDR3 is CASSPTATSGANVLTF. CDR3 nucleotide sequence: TGTGCCAGCTCACCAACAGCTACCTCTGGGGCCAACGTCCTGACTTTC.

This chain joins TRBV28 and TRBJ2-2, with 7 bases fitting TRBD1. After removal of 1 base from V and 6 bases from J, the junction contained 5 bases not matched to a gene. CDR1 and CDR2 (germline): MDHEN, SYDVKM. This CDR3 contains 15 residues. The CDR3 region is CASSLSGQGAGELFF. Here the CDR3 DNA reads TGTGCCAGCAGTTTATCGGGGCAGGGGGCCGGGGAGCTGTTTTTT.

As for this clone: Other nucleotide sequences in the sample specify the same CDR3. The CDR3 sequence: CASSQGGGADEQFF. CDR3 in DNA: TGTGCCAGCAGCCAGGGCGGGGGGGCTGATGAGCAGTTCTTC. The chain joins TRBV3-1 (or the pseudogene TRBV3-2) to TRBJ2-1, with 9 bases fitting TRBD2. Germline assignment: CDR1 LGHDT and CDR2 YNNKEL (reference sequence). The CDR3 consists of 14 residues. Trimming removed 3 bases from V and 8 bases from J; junction bases left unmatched: 5.

The chain employs TRBV19 and TRBJ2-3, with 9 nucleotides matching TRBD1. Germline V lookup: CDR1 LNHDA, CDR2 SQIVND (reference sequence). J was trimmed by 5 bases and V by 8 bases; bases with no gene match: 11. The CDR3 spans 15 residues. CDR3 sequence (DNA): TGTGCCAGTGGGGTGGACAGGGGTGATGGAGATACGCAGTATTTT. Its protein is CASGVDRGDGDTQYF.